This is a list of T cell receptor beta chains from one sample in a study of cytomegalovirus exposure and HLA in healthy donors. TCRdb keeps only in-frame clones here, not all; method: immunoSEQ multiplex PCR. This table holds about 57,000 clones, roughly three quarters found once. Sequencing was carried out using PBMCs. The receptors shown here come from a woman between 25 and 40 years old in good health and CMV-seronegative. CDR3s leave out the opening cysteine and the closing phenylalanine or tryptophan. Not all rows give a size; the values are once, few, many and, for expanded clones, a class.

v_call	clone_size	j_call	cdr3_aa
TRBV27	.	TRBJ2-3	ASSLSGSEDSDTDTQY
TRBV7-9	.	TRBJ2-2	SSSLTEGASTGELF
TRBV5-8	.	TRBJ2-5	ASSWGVKETQY
TRBV14	few	TRBJ2-3	ASSQGVTSSDTQY
TRBV7-2	.	TRBJ2-7	ASSLEVGLSYEQY
TRBV18	.	TRBJ1-2	ASSQDRESGYT
TRBV19	.	TRBJ1-3	ASSIGFRGSGNTIY
TRBV29-1	.	TRBJ1-2	SVEEGPGDGYT
TRBV19	.	TRBJ1-5	ASSMRYSNQPQH
TRBV4-3	.	TRBJ1-2	ASSPGGRAGYT
TRBV5-4	.	TRBJ1-2	ASSLSRGPYGYT
TRBV6-5	.	TRBJ1-2	ASRRGTAWEEA
TRBV5-1	few	TRBJ2-5	ASSLSGQETQY
TRBV30	.	TRBJ1-1	AWSVQDGTEAF
TRBV11-1	.	TRBJ2-1	ASSLGAGGNEQF
TRBV27	.	TRBJ1-2	ASSWVGGYGYT
TRBV13	.	TRBJ1-6	ASSVRQGRTYNSPLH
TRBV21-1	.	TRBJ1-2	ASSLRTGRMVPNYGYT
TRBV2	.	TRBJ1-1	ASSPPGGAEAF
TRBV9	.	TRBJ2-1	ASSVVGLGNEQF
TRBV7-2	once	TRBJ1-6	ASSLEAGVGNSPLH
TRBV10-1	.	TRBJ1-5	ASSEFGNQPQH